The rows below give T cell receptor beta chains drawn from one sample of a study of blood T cell repertoires in COVID-19. Clones were sequenced by immunoSEQ multiplex PCR, and TCRdb holds only the in-frame ones, with some missing. The data hold some 120,000 clones, with over 65% observed a single time. Sequenced: peripheral blood. The receptors derive from a man aged 25-45 years with acute or convalescent COVID-19. Each CDR3 is given with its conserved first and last residue. Each record gives: CDR3 length, D gene, clone size, V gene, J gene, CDR3 protein, CDR3 DNA. D genes are given only for firm matches. Where a row states a size, it is once, few, many or the class of an expanded clone; other rows omit it.

len: 11; d_gene: NA; abundance: NA; v_gene: TRBV30; j_gene: TRBJ1-1; CDR3aa: CAWTPTYEAFF; CDR3nt: TGTGCCTGGACGCCCACCTATGAGGCTTTCTTT
len: 14; d_gene: TRBD2; abundance: few; v_gene: TRBV6-5; j_gene: TRBJ2-1; CDR3aa: CASRLAGGANEQFF; CDR3nt: TGTGCCAGCAGGCTAGCGGGGGGTGCTAATGAGCAGTTCTTC
len: 14; d_gene: NA; abundance: NA; v_gene: TRBV15; j_gene: TRBJ1-2; CDR3aa: CATSRAGAGYGYTF; CDR3nt: TGTGCCACCAGCAGGGCAGGGGCCGGGTATGGCTACACCTTC
len: 14; d_gene: NA; abundance: NA; v_gene: TRBV2; j_gene: TRBJ1-2; CDR3aa: CASSVVRDNYGYTF; CDR3nt: TGTGCCAGCAGTGTGGTCAGGGATAACTATGGCTACACCTTC
len: 15; d_gene: NA; abundance: NA; v_gene: TRBV7-3; j_gene: TRBJ1-4; CDR3aa: CASSLRKLRSEKLFF; CDR3nt: TGTGCCAGCAGCTTAAGGAAGTTACGGAGTGAAAAACTGTTTTTT
len: 14; d_gene: NA; abundance: once; v_gene: TRBV13; j_gene: TRBJ2-5; CDR3aa: CASSLGGLQETQYF; CDR3nt: TGTGCCAGCAGCTTAGGGGGGCTCCAAGAGACCCAGTACTTC
len: 14; d_gene: NA; abundance: NA; v_gene: TRBV2; j_gene: TRBJ2-7; CDR3aa: CASSPRDSGAEQYF; CDR3nt: TGTGCCAGCAGTCCCCGGGACTCTGGGGCCGAGCAGTACTTC
len: 11; d_gene: NA; abundance: NA; v_gene: TRBV24-1; j_gene: TRBJ1-1; CDR3aa: CATSDGTEAFF; CDR3nt: TGTGCCACCAGTGACGGGACAGAAGCTTTCTTT
len: 16; d_gene: NA; abundance: NA; v_gene: TRBV30; j_gene: TRBJ2-2; CDR3aa: CAWSVLAGAAFRELFF; CDR3nt: TGTGCCTGGAGTGTCCTCGCAGGGGCTGCTTTTCGGGAGCTGTTTTTT
len: 16; d_gene: TRBD1; abundance: NA; v_gene: TRBV6-2/TRBV6-3; j_gene: TRBJ2-7; CDR3aa: CASSYSIRTGAYEQYF; CDR3nt: TGTGCCAGCAGTTACTCGATAAGGACAGGGGCCTACGAGCAGTACTTC
len: 16; d_gene: TRBD2; abundance: NA; v_gene: TRBV7-2; j_gene: TRBJ2-1; CDR3aa: CASSQTLAGGYNEQFF; CDR3nt: TGTGCCAGCAGCCAAACCCTAGCGGGGGGTTACAATGAGCAGTTCTTC
len: 17; d_gene: NA; abundance: NA; v_gene: TRBV7-6; j_gene: TRBJ2-1; CDR3aa: CASSLLSGLAQANEQFF; CDR3nt: TGTGCCAGCAGCCTCCTCAGTGGGCTAGCTCAGGCCAATGAGCAGTTCTTC
len: 17; d_gene: NA; abundance: NA; v_gene: TRBV7-9; j_gene: TRBJ1-5; CDR3aa: CASSHTDSTRGNQPQHF; CDR3nt: TGTGCCAGCAGCCACACGGATTCGACTAGGGGCAATCAGCCCCAGCATTTT
len: 14; d_gene: TRBD2; abundance: NA; v_gene: TRBV7-3; j_gene: TRBJ2-1; CDR3aa: CASSSTSGLNEQFF; CDR3nt: TGTGCCAGCAGCTCTACTAGCGGTCTCAATGAGCAGTTCTTC
len: 14; d_gene: TRBD2; abundance: NA; v_gene: TRBV7-6; j_gene: TRBJ2-1; CDR3aa: CASSLGGVSNEQFF; CDR3nt: TGTGCCAGCAGCTTGGGAGGGGTATCGAATGAGCAGTTCTTC
len: 16; d_gene: TRBD2; abundance: NA; v_gene: TRBV7-2; j_gene: TRBJ2-2; CDR3aa: CASSSSRTSLGGELFF; CDR3nt: TGTGCCAGCAGCTCCTCCCGGACTAGCCTGGGCGGGGAGCTGTTTTTT
len: 11; d_gene: NA; abundance: NA; v_gene: TRBV9; j_gene: TRBJ2-5; CDR3aa: CASSVIETQYF; CDR3nt: TGTGCCAGCAGCGTTATAGAGACCCAGTACTTC
len: 15; d_gene: NA; abundance: NA; v_gene: TRBV2; j_gene: TRBJ1-4; CDR3aa: CASSQVEATNEKLFF; CDR3nt: TGTGCCAGCAGCCAGGTGGAAGCAACTAATGAAAAACTGTTTTTT
len: 15; d_gene: NA; abundance: NA; v_gene: TRBV28; j_gene: TRBJ2-1; CDR3aa: CASTQRGQNYNEQFF; CDR3nt: TGTGCCAGCACCCAAAGGGGCCAGAACTACAATGAGCAGTTCTTC
len: 17; d_gene: TRBD2; abundance: NA; v_gene: TRBV2; j_gene: TRBJ2-3; CDR3aa: CASSTSGRFRSTDTQYF; CDR3nt: TGTGCCAGCAGTACTAGCGGGAGGTTTAGAAGCACAGATACGCAGTATTTT
len: 10; d_gene: NA; abundance: NA; v_gene: TRBV29-1; j_gene: TRBJ2-3; CDR3aa: CSVGSVTQYF; CDR3nt: TGCAGCGTTGGGTCGGTCACGCAGTATTTT
len: 14; d_gene: NA; abundance: NA; v_gene: TRBV29-1; j_gene: TRBJ2-1; CDR3aa: CSVAPGVGYNEQFF; CDR3nt: TGCAGCGTTGCCCCAGGGGTAGGGTACAATGAGCAGTTCTTC
len: 14; d_gene: NA; abundance: NA; v_gene: TRBV4-1; j_gene: TRBJ1-2; CDR3aa: CASSQDRWGGGYTF; CDR3nt: TGCGCCAGCAGCCAAGATCGATGGGGAGGTGGCTACACCTTC